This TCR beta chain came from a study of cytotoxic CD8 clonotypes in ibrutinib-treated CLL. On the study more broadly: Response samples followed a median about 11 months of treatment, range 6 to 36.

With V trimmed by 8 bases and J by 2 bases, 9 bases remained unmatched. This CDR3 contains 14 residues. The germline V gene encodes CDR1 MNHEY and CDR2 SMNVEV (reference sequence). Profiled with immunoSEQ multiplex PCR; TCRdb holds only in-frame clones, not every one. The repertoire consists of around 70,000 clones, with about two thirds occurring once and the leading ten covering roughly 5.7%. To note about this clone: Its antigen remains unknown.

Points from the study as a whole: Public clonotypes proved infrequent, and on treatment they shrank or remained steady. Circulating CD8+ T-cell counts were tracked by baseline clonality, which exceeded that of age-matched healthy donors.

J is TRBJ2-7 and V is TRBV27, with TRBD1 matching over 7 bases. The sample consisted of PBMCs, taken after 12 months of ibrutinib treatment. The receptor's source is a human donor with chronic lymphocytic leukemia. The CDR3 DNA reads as TGTGCCAGCTGGGACCGGGACAGCACCTACGAGCAGTACTTC. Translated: CASWDRDSTYEQYF.